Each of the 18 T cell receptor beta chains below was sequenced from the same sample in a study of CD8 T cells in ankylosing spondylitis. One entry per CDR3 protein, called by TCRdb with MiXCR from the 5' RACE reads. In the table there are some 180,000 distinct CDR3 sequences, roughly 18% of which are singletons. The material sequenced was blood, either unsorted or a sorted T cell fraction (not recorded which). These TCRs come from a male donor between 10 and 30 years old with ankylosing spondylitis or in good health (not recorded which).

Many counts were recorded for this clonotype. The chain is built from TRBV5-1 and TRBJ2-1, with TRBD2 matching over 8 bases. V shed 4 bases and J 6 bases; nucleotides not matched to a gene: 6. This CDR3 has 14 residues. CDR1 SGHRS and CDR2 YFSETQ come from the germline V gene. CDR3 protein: CASSASGTSNEQFF. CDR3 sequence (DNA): TGCGCCAGCAGCGCATCCGGGACTAGCAATGAGCAGTTCTTC. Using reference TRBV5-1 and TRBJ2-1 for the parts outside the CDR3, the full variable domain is KAGVTQTPRYLIKTRGQQVTLSCSPISGHRSVSWYQQTPGQGLQFLFEYFSETQRNKGNFPGRFSGRQFSNSRSEMNVSTLELGDSALYLCASSASGTSNEQFFGPGTRLTVL.

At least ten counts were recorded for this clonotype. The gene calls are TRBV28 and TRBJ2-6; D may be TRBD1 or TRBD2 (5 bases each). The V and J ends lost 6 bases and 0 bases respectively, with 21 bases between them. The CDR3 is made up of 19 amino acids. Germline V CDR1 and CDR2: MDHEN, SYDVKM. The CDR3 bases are TGTGCCAGCAGCCCTAACGGACGGGGCGAAGTCTCTGGGGCCAACGTCCTGACTTTC. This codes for CASSPNGRGEVSGANVLTF. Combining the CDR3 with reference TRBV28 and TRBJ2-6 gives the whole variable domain DVKVTQSSRYLVKRTGEKVFLECVQDMDHENMFWYRQDPGLGLRLIYFSYDVKMKEKGDIPEGYSVSREKKERFSLILESASTNQTSMYLCASSPNGRGEVSGANVLTFGAGSRLTVL.

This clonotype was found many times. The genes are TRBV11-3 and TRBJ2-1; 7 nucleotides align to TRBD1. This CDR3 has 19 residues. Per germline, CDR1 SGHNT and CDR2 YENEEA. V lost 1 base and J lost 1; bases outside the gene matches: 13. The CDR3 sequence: CASSLGVTPRQGSYNEQFF. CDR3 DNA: TGTGCCAGCAGCTTAGGTGTAACTCCGAGACAGGGATCCTACAATGAGCAGTTCTTC.

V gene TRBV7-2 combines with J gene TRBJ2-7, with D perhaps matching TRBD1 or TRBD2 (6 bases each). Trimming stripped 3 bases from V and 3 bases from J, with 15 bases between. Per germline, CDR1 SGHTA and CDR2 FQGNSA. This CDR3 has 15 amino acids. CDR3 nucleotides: TGTGCCAGCAGCTTCGGGGGCGGTGCTAACTACGAGCAGTACTTC. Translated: CASSFGGGANYEQYF.

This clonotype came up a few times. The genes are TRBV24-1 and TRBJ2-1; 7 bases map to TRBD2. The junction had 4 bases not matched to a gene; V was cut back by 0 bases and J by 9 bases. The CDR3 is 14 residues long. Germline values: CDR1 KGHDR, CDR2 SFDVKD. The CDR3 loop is CATSDLLSGGEQFF. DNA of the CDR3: TGTGCCACCAGTGATTTGTTGTCGGGAGGTGAGCAGTTCTTC.

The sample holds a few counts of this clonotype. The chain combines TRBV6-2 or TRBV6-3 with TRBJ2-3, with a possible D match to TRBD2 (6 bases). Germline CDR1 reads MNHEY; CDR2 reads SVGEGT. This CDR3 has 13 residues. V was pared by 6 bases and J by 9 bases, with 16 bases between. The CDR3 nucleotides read TGTGCCAGCAGGCGGCAACCCAGCGGGACGCAGTATTTT. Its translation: CASRRQPSGTQYF.

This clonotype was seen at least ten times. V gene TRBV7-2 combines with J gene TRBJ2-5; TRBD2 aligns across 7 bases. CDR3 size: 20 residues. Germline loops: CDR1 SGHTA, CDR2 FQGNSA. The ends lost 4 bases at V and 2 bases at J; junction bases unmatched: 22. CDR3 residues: CASSYPVFMGEGDKQETQYF. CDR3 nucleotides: TGTGCCAGCAGCTACCCCGTTTTTATGGGGGAGGGCGATAAGCAAGAGACCCAGTACTTC.

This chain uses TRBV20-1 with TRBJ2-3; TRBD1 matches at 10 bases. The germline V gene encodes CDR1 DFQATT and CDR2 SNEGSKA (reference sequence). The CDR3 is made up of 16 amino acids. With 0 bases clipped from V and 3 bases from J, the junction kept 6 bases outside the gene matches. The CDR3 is CSARDPGTGVTDTQYF. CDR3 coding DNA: TGCAGTGCTAGAGATCCCGGGACAGGGGTAACAGATACGCAGTATTTT.

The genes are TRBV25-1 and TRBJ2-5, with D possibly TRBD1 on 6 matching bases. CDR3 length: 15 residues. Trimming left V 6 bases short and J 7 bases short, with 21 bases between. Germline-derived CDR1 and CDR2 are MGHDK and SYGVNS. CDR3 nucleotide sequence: TGTGCCAGCAGCGCCCCTGGACAGAGCCCGATGACCCAGTACTTC. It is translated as CASSAPGQSPMTQYF.

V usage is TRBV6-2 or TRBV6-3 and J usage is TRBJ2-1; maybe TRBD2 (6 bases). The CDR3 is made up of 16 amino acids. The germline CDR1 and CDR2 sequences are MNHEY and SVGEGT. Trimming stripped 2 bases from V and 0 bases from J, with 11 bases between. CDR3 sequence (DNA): TGTGCCAGCAGTTACAACCGGGAGAGCTCCTACAATGAGCAGTTCTTC. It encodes CASSYNRESSYNEQFF.

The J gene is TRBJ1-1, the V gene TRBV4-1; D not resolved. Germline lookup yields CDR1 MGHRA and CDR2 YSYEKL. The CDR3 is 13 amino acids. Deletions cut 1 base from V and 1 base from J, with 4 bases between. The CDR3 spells CASSQVANTEAFF. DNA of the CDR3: TGCGCCAGCAGCCAAGTTGCGAACACTGAAGCTTTCTTT.

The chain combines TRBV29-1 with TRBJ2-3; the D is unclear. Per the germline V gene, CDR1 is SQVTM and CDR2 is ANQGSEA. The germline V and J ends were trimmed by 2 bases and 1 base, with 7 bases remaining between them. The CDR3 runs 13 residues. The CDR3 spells CSVEKVRTDTQYF. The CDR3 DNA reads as TGCAGCGTTGAAAAGGTCCGCACAGATACGCAGTATTTT.

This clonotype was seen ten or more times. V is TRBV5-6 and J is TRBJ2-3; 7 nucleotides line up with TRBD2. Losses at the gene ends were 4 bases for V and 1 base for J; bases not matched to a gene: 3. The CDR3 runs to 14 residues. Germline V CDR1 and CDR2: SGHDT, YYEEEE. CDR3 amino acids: CASSPLAGTDTQYF. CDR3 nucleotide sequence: TGTGCCAGCAGCCCTCTAGCGGGCACAGATACGCAGTATTTT.

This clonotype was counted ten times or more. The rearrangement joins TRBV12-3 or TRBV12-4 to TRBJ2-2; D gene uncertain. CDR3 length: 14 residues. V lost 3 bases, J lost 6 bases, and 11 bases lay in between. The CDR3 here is CASSFTAKAGELFF. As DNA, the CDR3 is TGTGCCAGCAGTTTCACTGCGAAGGCCGGGGAGCTGTTTTTT.

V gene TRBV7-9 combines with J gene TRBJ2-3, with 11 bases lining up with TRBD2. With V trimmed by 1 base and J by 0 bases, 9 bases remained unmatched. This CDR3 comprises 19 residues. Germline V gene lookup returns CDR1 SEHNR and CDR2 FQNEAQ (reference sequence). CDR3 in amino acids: CASSLGVLAGGDSTDTQYF. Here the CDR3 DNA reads TGTGCCAGCAGCTTAGGGGTTCTAGCGGGAGGCGATAGCACAGATACGCAGTATTTT. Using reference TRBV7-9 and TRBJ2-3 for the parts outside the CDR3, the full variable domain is DTGVSQNPRHKITKRGQNVTFRCDPISEHNRLYWYRQTLGQGPEFLTYFQNEAQLEKSRLLSDRFSAERPKGSFSTLEIQRTEQGDSAMYLCASSLGVLAGGDSTDTQYFGPGTRLTVL.

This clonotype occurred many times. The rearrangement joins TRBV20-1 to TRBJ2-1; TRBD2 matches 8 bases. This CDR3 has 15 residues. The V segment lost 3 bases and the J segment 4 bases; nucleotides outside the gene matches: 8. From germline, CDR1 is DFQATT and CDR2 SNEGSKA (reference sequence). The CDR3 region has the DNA TGCAGTGCTAGTGCGAGCGGGAGCGGTTACAATGAGCAGTTCTTC. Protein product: CSASASGSGYNEQFF.

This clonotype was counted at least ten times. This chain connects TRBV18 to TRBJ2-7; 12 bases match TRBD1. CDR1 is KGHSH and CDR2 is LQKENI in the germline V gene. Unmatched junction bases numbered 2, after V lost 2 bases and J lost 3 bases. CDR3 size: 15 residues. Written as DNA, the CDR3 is TGTGCCAGCTCACCAGGGACAGGGGGCGGCTACGAGCAGTACTTC. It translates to CASSPGTGGGYEQYF.

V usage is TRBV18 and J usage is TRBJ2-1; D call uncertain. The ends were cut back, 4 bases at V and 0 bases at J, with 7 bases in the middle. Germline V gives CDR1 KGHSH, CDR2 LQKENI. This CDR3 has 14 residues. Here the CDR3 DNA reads TGTGCCAGCTCACGTGTGAGCTCCTACAATGAGCAGTTCTTC. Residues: CASSRVSSYNEQFF. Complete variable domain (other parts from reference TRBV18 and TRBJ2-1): NAGVMQNPRHLVRRRGQEARLRCSPMKGHSHVYWYRQLPEEGLKFMVYLQKENIIDESGMPKERFSAEFPKEGPSILRIQQVVRGDSAAYFCASSRVSSYNEQFFGPGTRLTVL.